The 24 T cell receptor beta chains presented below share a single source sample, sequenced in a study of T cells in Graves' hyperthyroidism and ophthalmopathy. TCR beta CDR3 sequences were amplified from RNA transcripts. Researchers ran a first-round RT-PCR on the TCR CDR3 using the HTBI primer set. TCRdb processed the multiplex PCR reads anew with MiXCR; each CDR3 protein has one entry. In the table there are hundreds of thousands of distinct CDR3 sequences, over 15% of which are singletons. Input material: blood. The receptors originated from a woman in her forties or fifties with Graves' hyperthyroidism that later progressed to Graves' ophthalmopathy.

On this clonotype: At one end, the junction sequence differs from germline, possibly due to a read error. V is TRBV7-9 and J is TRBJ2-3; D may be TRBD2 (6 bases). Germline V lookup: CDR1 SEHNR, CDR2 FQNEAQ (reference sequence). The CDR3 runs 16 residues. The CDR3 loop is CASSLSTSITSDTQCF. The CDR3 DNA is TGTGCCAGCAGCTTATCAACTAGCATCACATCAGATACGCAGTGTTTT.

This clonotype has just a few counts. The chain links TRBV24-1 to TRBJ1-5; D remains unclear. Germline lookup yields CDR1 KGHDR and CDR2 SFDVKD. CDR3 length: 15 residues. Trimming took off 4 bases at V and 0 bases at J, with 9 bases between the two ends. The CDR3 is CATSDQATSNQPQHF. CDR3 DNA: TGTGCCACCAGTGACCAAGCTACTAGCAATCAGCCCCAGCATTTT.

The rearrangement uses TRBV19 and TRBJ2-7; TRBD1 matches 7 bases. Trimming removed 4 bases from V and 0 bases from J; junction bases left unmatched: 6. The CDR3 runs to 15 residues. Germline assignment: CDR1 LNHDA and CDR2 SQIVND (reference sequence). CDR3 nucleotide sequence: TGTGCCAGTAGTAAACGGACAGGAGACTCCTACGAGCAGTACTTC. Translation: CASSKRTGDSYEQYF.

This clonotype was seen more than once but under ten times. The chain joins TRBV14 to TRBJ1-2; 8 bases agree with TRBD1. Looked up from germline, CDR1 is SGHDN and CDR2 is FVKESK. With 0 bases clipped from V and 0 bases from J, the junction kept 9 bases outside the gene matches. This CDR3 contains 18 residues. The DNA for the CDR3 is TGTGCCAGCAGCCAAGACCCGGGACAGGCTTACGCTAACTATGGCTACACCTTC. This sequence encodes CASSQDPGQAYANYGYTF.

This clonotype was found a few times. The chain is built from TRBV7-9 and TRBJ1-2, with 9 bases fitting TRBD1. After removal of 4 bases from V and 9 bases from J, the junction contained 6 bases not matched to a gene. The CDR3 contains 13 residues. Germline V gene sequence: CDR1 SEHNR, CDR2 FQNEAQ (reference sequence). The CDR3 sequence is CASSSGQGFSYTF. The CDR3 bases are TGTGCCAGCAGCTCGGGACAGGGTTTTAGCTACACCTTC.

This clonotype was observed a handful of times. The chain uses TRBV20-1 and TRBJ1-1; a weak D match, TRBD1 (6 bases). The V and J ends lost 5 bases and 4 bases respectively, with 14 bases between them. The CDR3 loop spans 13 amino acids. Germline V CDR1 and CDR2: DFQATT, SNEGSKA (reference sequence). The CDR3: CSASRGLGTEAFF. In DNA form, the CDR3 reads TGCAGTGCTTCCAGGGGATTGGGCACTGAAGCTTTCTTT.

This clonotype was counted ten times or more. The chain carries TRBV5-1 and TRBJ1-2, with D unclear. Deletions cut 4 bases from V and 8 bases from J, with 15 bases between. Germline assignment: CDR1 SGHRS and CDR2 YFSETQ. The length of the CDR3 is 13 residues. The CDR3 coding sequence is TGCGCCAGCAGCCGAGAGACGTCTTGGGGCTACACCTTC. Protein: CASSRETSWGYTF. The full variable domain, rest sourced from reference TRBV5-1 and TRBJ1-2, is KAGVTQTPRYLIKTRGQQVTLSCSPISGHRSVSWYQQTPGQGLQFLFEYFSETQRNKGNFPGRFSGRQFSNSRSEMNVSTLELGDSALYLCASSRETSWGYTFGSGTRLTVV.

The CDR3 nucleotides are TGTGCCACCAGCAGAGATTCCCCGGGACTCCTGGGGGAGCAGTACTTC. It translates to CATSRDSPGLLGEQYF. The V and J genes are TRBV15 and TRBJ2-7; maybe TRBD2 (6 bases). The CDR3 has 16 residues. Trimming cost V 0 bases and J 7 bases, with 19 bases left between them. The germline CDR1 and CDR2 sequences are LNHNV and YYDKDF (reference sequence).

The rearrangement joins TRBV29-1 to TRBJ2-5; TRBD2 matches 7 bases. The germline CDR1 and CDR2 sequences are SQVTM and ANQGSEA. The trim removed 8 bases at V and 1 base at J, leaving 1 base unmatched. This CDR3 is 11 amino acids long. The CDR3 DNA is TGCAGCACGGGGGGCCAAGAGACCCAGTACTTC. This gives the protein CSTGGQETQYF.

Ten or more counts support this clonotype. The CDR3 is CASRPGQNQETQYF. The CDR3 nucleotides are TGTGCCAGCAGGCCGGGACAGAATCAAGAGACCCAGTACTTC. The genes are TRBV28 and TRBJ2-5; 7 nucleotides align to TRBD1. Germline V lookup: CDR1 MDHEN, CDR2 SYDVKM. This CDR3 is built from 14 residues. V gave up 6 bases and J gave up 2 bases; unmatched junction bases: 6.

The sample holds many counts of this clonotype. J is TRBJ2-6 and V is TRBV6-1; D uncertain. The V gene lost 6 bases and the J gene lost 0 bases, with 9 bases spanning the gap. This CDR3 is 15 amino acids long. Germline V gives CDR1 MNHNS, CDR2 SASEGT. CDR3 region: CASSRRISGANVLTF. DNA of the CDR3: TGTGCCAGCAGCCGTCGGATCTCTGGGGCCAACGTCCTGACTTTC.

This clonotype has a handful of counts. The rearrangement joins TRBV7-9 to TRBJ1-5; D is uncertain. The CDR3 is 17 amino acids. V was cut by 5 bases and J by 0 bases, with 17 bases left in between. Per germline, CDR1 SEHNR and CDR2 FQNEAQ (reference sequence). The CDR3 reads CASSPGLIDYSNQPQHF. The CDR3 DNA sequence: TGTGCCAGCAGCCCAGGTTTGATAGACTATAGCAATCAGCCCCAGCATTTT.

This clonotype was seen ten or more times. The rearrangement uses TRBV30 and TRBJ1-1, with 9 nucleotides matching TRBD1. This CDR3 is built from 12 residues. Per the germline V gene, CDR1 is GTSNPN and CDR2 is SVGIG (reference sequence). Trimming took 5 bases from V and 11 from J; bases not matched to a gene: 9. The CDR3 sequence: CAWGTGGAGAFF. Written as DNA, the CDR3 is TGTGCCTGGGGCACAGGGGGCGCGGGGGCTTTCTTT.

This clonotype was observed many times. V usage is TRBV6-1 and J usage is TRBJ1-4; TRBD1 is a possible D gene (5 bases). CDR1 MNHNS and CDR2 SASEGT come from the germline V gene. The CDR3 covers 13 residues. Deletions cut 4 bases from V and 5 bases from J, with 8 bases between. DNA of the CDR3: TGTGCCAGCAGTGTGACAGTAAATGAAAAACTGTTTTTT. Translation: CASSVTVNEKLFF.

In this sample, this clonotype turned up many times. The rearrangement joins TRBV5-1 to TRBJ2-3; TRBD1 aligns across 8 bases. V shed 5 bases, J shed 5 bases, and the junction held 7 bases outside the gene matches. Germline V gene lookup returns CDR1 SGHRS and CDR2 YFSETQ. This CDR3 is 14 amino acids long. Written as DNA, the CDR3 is TGCGCCAGCAGAGGACAGGGTTATGGAGATACGCAGTATTTT. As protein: CASRGQGYGDTQYF.

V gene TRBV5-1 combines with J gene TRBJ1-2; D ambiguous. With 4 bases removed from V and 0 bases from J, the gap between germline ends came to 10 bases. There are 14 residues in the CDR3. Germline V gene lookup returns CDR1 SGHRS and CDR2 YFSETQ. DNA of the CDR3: TGCGCCAGCAGCCTCACAGACCCTAACTATGGCTACACCTTC. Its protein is CASSLTDPNYGYTF.

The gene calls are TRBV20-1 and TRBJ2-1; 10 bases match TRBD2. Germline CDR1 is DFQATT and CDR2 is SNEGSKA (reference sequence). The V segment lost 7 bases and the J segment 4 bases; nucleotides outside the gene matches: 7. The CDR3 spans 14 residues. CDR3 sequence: CSGVAGGLYNEQFF. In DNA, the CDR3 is TGCAGTGGCGTAGCGGGGGGCCTATACAATGAGCAGTTCTTC.

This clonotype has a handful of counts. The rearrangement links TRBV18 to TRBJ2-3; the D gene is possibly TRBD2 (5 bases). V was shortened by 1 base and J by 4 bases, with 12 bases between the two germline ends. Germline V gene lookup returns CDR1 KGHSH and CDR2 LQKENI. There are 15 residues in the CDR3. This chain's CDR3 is CASSPRTDPPDTQYF. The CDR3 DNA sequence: TGTGCCAGCTCACCACGGACTGATCCCCCAGATACGCAGTATTTT.

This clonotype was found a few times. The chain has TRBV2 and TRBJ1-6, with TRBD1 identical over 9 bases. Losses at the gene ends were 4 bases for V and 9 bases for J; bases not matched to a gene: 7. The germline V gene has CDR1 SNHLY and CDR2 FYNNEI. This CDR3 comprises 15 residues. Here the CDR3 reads CASSVRDREASPLHF. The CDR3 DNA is TGTGCCAGCAGTGTTAGGGACAGGGAAGCTTCACCCCTCCACTTT. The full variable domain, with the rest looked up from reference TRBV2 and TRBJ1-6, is EPEVTQTPSHQVTQMGQEVILRCVPISNHLYFYWYRQILGQKVEFLVSFYNNEISEKSEIFDDQFSVERPDGSNFTLKIRSTKLEDSAMYFCASSVRDREASPLHFGNGTRLTVT.

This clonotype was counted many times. The CDR3 coding sequence is TGTGCCACCAGCAAGCGGGCTAGGGCTAGCAATCAGCCCCAGCATTTT. This sequence encodes CATSKRARASNQPQHF. V is TRBV15 and J is TRBJ1-5; D not certain. The V end lost 4 bases, the J end lost 0 bases, and 13 bases lay between the germline ends. This CDR3 has 16 residues. Looked up from germline, CDR1 is LNHNV and CDR2 is YYDKDF (reference sequence). Full variable domain (outside the CDR3, taken from reference TRBV15 and TRBJ1-5): DAMVIQNPRYQVTQFGKPVTLSCSQTLNHNVMYWYQQKSSQAPKLLFHYYDKDFNNEADTPDNFQSRRPNTSFCFLDIRSPGLGDTAMYLCATSKRARASNQPQHFGDGTRLSIL.

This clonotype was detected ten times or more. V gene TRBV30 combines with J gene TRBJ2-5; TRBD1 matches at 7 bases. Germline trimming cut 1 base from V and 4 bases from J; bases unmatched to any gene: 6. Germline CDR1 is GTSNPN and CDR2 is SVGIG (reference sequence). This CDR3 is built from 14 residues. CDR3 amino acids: CAWSAKGARETQYF. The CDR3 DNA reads TGTGCCTGGAGTGCCAAGGGGGCGCGAGAGACCCAGTACTTC.

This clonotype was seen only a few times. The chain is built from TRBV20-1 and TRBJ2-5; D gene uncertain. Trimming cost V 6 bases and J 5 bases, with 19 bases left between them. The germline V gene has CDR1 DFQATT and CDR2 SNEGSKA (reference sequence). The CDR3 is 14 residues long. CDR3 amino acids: CSAVRTGGLETQYF. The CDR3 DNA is TGCAGTGCCGTCCGGACGGGTGGCCTTGAGACCCAGTACTTC.

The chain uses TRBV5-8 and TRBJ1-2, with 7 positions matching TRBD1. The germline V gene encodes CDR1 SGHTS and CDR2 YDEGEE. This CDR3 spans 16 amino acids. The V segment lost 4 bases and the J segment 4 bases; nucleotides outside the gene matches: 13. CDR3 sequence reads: CASSLQEGRGVYGYTF. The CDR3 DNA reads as TGTGCCAGCAGCCTTCAAGAAGGCAGGGGGGTCTATGGCTACACCTTC.

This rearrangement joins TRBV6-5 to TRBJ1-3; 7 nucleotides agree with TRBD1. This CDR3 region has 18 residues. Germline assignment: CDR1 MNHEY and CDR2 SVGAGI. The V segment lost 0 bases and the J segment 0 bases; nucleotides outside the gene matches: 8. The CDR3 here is CASSYSKGTVPSGNTIYF. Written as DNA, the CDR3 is TGTGCCAGCAGTTACTCGAAGGGGACAGTGCCCTCTGGAAACACCATATATTTT.